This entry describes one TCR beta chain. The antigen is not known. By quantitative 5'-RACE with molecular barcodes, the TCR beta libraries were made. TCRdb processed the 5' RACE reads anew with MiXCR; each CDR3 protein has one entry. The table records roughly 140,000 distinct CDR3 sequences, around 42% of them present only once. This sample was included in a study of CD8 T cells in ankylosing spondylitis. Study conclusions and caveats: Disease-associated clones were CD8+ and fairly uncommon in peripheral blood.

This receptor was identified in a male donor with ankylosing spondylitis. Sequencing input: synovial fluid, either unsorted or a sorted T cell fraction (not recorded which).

CDR3 loop: CSARAASNQPQHF. The CDR3 DNA is TGCAGTGCTAGGGCAGCAAGCAATCAGCCCCAGCATTTT. The genes are TRBV20-1 and TRBJ1-5; D gene ambiguous. Germline V CDR1 and CDR2: DFQATT, SNEGSKA (reference sequence). Trimming stripped 3 bases from V and 1 base from J, with 7 bases between. This CDR3 is 13 amino acids long.